This T cell receptor (beta chain) came from a study of cytomegalovirus exposure and HLA in healthy donors. Study-wide points: The investigators catalogued 150 or so TCR beta chains as cytomegalovirus-associated. Later analysis suggested links between common viral pathogens and several top significant clusters. When analyzed later, a missense DCLRE1C variant was found to be linked to TCR beta V- and J-gene trimming.

The CDR3 length is 15 residues. The germline gives CDR1 SNHLY, CDR2 FYNNEI. The V and J ends lost 4 bases and 4 bases respectively, with 16 bases between them. The PCR employed 60 Vbeta primers together with 13 Jbeta primers. The table came from immunoSEQ multiplex PCR; TCRdb's copy has only in-frame clones and leaves some out. The table for this sample gives around 140,000 clones. Comments on this clone: Its antigen is as yet unknown.

This chain links TRBV2 with TRBJ1-2, with no clear D. The sequence was obtained from a male donor in good health and CMV-seronegative. Input material: PBMCs. This chain's CDR3 is CASSARRERSYGYTF. CDR3 coding DNA: TGTGCCAGCAGTGCCAGAAGGGAGAGGAGCTATGGCTACACCTTC.